This T cell receptor (beta chain) originates from a study of cytomegalovirus exposure and HLA in healthy donors. The CDR3 totals 18 residues. V lost 0 bases and J lost 4; bases outside the gene matches: 10. Germline lookup yields CDR1 SGHNT and CDR2 YENEEA. General study points: Among the most significant clusters, several appeared linked to common viral pathogens in a later analysis. Presence/absence analyses supposed approximately even sequencing depth among donors.

Comment on this clone: The antigen is unknown.

The study ran its PCR with 60 Vbeta and 13 Jbeta primers. Method: immunoSEQ multiplex PCR; TCRdb's copy keeps in-frame clones and lacks some. The sample records some 220,000 clones, 70% to 85% being singletons. The gene calls are TRBV11-3 and TRBJ2-1; 9 nucleotides align to TRBD2. Sequencing was performed on PBMCs. The clonotype comes from a woman aged 40 to 55 in good health and CMV-seronegative. CDR3 nucleotide sequence: TGTGCCAGCAGCTTAGAACCCCGAAGCGGGGGGAATTACAATGAGCAGTTCTTC. Amino acids: CASSLEPRSGGNYNEQFF.